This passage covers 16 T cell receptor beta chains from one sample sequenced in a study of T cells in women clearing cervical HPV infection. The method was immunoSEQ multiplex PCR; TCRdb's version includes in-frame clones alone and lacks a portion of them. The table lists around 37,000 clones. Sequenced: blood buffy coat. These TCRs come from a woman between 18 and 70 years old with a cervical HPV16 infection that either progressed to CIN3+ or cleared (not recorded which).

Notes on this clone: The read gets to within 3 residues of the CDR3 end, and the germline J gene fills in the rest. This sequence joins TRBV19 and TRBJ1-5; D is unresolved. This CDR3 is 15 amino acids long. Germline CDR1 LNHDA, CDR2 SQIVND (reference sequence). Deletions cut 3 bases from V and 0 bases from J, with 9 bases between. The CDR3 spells CASSMEGISNQPQHF. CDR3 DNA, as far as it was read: TGTGCCAGTAGTATGGAGGGTATTAGCAATCAGCCC.

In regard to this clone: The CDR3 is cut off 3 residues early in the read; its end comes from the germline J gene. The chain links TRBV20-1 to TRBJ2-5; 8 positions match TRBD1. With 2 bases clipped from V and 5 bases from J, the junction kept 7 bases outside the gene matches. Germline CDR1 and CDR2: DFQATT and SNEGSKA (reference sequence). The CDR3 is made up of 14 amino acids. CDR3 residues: CSARQGAFVETQYF. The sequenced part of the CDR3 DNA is TGCAGTGCTAGACAGGGGGCGTTTGTGGAGACC.

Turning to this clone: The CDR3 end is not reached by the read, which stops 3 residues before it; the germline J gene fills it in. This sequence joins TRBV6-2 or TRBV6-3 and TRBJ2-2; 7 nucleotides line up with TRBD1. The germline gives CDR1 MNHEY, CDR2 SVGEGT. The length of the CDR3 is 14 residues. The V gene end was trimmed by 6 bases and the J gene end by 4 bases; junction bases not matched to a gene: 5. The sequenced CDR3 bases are TGTGCCAGCAGGCCGACAGGGTCCACCGGGGAG. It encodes CASRPTGSTGE. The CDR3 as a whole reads CASRPTGSTGELFF.

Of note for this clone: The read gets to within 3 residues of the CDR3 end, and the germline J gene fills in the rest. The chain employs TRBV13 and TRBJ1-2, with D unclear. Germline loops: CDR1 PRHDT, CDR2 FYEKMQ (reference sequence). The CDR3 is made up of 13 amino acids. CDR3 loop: CASSPGYQGGYTF. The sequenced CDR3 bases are TGTGCCAGCAGCCCCGGATATCAAGGGGGC.

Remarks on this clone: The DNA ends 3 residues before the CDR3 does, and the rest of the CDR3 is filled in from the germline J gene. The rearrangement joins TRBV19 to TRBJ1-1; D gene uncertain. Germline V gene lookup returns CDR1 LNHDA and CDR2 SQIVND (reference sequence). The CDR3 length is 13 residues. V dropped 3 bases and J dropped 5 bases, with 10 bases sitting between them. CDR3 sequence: CASSIRAGTEAFF. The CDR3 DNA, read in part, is TGTGCCAGTAGTATTAGGGCGGGGACTGAA.

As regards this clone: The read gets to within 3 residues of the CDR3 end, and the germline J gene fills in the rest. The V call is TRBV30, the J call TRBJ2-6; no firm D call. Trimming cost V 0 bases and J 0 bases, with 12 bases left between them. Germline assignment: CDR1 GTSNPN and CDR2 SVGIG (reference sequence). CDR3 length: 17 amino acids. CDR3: CAWSVGQYSSGANVLTF. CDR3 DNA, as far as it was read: TGTGCCTGGAGTGTTGGGCAGTACAGCTCTGGGGCCAACGTC.

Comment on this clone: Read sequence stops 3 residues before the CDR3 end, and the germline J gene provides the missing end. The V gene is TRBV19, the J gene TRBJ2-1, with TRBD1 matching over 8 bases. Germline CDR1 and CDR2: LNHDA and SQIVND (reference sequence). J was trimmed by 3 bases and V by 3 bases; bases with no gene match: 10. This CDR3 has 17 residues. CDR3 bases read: TGTGCCAGTAGTATTACCGGGACAGGTAGAGGCTACAATGAG. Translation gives CASSITGTGRGYNE. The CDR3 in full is CASSITGTGRGYNEQFF. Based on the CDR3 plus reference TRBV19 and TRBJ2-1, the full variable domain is DGGITQSPKYLFRKEGQNVTLSCEQNLNHDAMYWYRQDPGQGLRLIYYSQIVNDFQKGDIAEGYSVSREKKESFPLTVTSAQKNPTAFYLCASSITGTGRGYNEQFFGPGTRLTVL.

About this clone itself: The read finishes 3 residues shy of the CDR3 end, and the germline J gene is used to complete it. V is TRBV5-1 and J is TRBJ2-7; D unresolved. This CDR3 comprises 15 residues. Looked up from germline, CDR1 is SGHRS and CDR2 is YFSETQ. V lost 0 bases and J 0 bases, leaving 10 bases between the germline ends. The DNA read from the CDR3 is TGCGCCAGCAGCTTGGGGGTAGCTAGCTCCTACGAG. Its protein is CASSLGVASSYE. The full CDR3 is CASSLGVASSYEQYF.

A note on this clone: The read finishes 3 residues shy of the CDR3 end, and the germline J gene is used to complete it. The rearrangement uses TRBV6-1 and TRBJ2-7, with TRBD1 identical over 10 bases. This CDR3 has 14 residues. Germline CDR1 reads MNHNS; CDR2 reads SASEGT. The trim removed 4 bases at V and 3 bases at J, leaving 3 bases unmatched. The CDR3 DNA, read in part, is TGTGCCAGCAGTGGTAGGACAGGGGGCTACGAG. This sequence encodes CASSGRTGGYE. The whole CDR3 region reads CASSGRTGGYEQYF.

The sequenced CDR3 bases are TGTGCCAGCAGCTTCGGGACAGGGGCGAACTACGAG. It is translated as CASSFGTGANYE. In full, the CDR3 is CASSFGTGANYEQYF. The J gene is TRBJ2-7, the V gene TRBV5-6; 10 nucleotides align to TRBD1. The CDR3 extends 3 residues past the end of the read, so its final part is completed from the germline J gene. The CDR3 totals 15 residues. Losses at the gene ends were 2 bases for V and 3 bases for J; bases not matched to a gene: 5. Germline V gene lookup returns CDR1 SGHDT and CDR2 YYEEEE.

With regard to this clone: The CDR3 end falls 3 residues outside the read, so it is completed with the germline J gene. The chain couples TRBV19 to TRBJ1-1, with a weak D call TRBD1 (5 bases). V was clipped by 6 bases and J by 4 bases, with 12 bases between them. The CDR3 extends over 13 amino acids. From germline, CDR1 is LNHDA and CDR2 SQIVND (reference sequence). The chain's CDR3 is CASRNRTGTEAFF. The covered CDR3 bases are TGTGCCAGTAGGAACAGGACCGGCACTGAA.

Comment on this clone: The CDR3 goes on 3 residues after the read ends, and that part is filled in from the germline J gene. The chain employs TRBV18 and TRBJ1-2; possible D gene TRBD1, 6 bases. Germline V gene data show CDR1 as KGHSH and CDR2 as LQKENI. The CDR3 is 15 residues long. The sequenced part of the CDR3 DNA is TGTGCCAGCTCACCAGGGACACGGAATTATCGCGAC. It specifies CASSPGTRNYRD. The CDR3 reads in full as CASSPGTRNYRDYTF.

CDR3 in amino acids: CAGQAQGTYGYTF. Incomplete CDR3 DNA: TGTGCCGGGCAGGCTCAAGGGACTTATGGC. The chain has TRBV6-2 or TRBV6-3 and TRBJ1-2; possibly TRBD1 for D (5 bases). Read sequence stops 3 residues before the CDR3 end, and the germline J gene provides the missing end. Trimming took off 11 bases at V and 5 bases at J, with 18 bases between the two ends. The CDR3 extends over 13 amino acids. Germline lookup yields CDR1 MNHEY and CDR2 SVGEGT.

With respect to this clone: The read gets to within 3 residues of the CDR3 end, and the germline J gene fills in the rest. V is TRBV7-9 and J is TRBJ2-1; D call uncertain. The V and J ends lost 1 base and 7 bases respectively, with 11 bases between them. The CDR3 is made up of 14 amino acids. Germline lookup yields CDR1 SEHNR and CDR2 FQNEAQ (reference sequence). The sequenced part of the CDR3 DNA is TGTGCCAGCAGCTTAGTTGCGCAAGAAAATGAG. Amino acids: CASSLVAQENE. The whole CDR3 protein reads CASSLVAQENEQFF.

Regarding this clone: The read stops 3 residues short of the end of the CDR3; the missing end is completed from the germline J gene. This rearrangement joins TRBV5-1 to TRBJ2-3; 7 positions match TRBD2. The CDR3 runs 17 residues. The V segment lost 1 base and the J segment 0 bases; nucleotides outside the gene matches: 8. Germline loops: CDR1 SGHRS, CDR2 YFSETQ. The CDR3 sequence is CASSLPGGGPSTDTQYF. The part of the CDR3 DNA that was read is TGCGCCAGCAGCTTGCCGGGGGGAGGCCCTAGCACAGATACG.

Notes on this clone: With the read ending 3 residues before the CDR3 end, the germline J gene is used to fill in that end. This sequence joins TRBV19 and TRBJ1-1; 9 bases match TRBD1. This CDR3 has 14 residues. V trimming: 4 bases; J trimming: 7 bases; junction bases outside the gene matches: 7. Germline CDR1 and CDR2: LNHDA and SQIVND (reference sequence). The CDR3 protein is CASSTQGGQGEAFF. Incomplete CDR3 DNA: TGTGCCAGTAGTACGCAAGGGGGACAGGGTGAA.